The present T cell receptor (beta chain) was sequenced within a study of regulatory T cells in long-lasting Graves disease (dated by TCRdb to 2020 to 2023). About the study as a whole: Persistent Graves' disease was defined as persistently positive TSH receptor autoantibodies together with antithyroid drug treatment for over 5 years. Persistent Graves' disease patients were compared with newly diagnosed Graves' disease patients by peripheral blood TCR sequencing and RNA sequencing. The study took place in China and was registered as a clinical trial. A total of around 35 samples underwent TCR sequencing, from some 13 patients with persistent Graves' disease and about 20 patients with newly diagnosed Graves' disease. On average, persistent Graves' disease patients in the clinical cohort had been on antithyroid drugs for approximately ten years. Broader findings and caveats from the paper: The study examined only peripheral blood because the primary lesion, thyroid tissue, could not be accessed. More public clonotypes were shared among persistent patients (fewer than 3,000) than among newly diagnosed patients (roughly 1,000). TRBV28, TRBJ1-2 and TRBJ2-5 were preferentially used in persistent disease, while TRBV20-1 and TRBJ2-1 were favored in newly diagnosed disease. Sequencing and analysis were limited to the TCR beta chain. The authors noted that the small sample size was a limitation that may lower accuracy. Compared with newly diagnosed patients, persistent Graves' disease patients had lower TCR Shannon entropy and fewer highly expanded clones, which suggests clonal expansion.

From the germline V gene, CDR1 is SQVTM and CDR2 is ANQGSEA. The V and J ends are trimmed by 6 bases and 1 base, leaving 13 bases between them. The CDR3 runs 15 amino acids, cysteine and phenylalanine included. Only the CDR3 DNA is retained, 45 bases long and in frame from the first base. The library was prepared using multiplex PCR. Sequenced using an Illumina HiSeq 4000. TCR beta libraries were built with iRepertoire HTBI primers and Arm-PCR amplification of CDR3 regions. Gel purification was performed on PCR products prior to sequencing. The paper's data handling went like this. A total of roughly 65 TRBV and more than twelve TRBJ segments were identified across samples and were used for gene usage analysis of CDR3 amino acid clonotypes. COPE and FqMerger were used to merge the filtered high-quality paired reads into contigs. Contigs were aligned with BLAST to IMGT TRBV, TRBD and TRBJ reference genes, and CDR3 was defined per IMGT. Clonotypes above 0.1% frequency were classified as highly expanded clones. Repertoire diversity was measured by Shannon entropy, and V-J evenness by the Gini coefficient. Clonotypes shared by more than one individual were considered public. The public reads were run again by TCRdb, first through fastp at Q25 and then through MiXCR, and only productive beta chains were kept. Rows merge per CDR3 protein into single entries with the most common DNA and genes. These V and J calls rely on TCRdb rather than the paper's analysis. Recorded for this sample are approximately 350,000 distinct CDR3 sequences; roughly 24% of them occurred a single time. The ten most abundant clones make up around 30% of the sample.

This clonotype was recorded a few times. This clone's antigen is unknown. It has no much larger one-base neighbor in the sample; base qualities were not kept. The sample's time point label, in plain terms: persistent/refractory GD, antithyroid drugs over 5 years with positive TRAb. For both TCR sequencing and RNA sequencing, RNA was extracted from PBMCs in TRIzol. The diagnosis of Graves' disease was made according to American Thyroid Association guidelines. Recruitment of patients was carried out at an endocrinology department in Xi'an, China. Each patient gave approximately 10 milliliters of peripheral blood, collected in an EDTA anticoagulant tube. Ficoll Paque Plus density gradient separation was used to isolate PBMCs, and no additional T cell sorting was done. An Agilent 2100 Bioanalyzer and agarose gel were used to check RNA quality, and a NanoDrop 2000 was used to measure RNA concentration.

This TCR was sampled from a woman in her forties with Graves disease. Donor details come from another sample of the same person, matched by shared clones. The source was peripheral blood mononuclear cells (PBMCs), collected when the disease was refractory, from a patient treated with antithyroid drugs. This chain is built from TRBV29-1 and TRBJ1-6; the D gene lacks a confident call. The nucleotide sequence is given as TGCAGCGTCAAAAGGGATGCGTCCTATAATTCACCCCTCCACTTT. This encodes CSVKRDASYNSPLHF.